The 10 T cell receptor beta chains given below trace back to one sample, sequenced in a study of blood T cell repertoires in COVID-19. Produced via immunoSEQ multiplex PCR; TCRdb's table is partial and in-frame only. The data contain approximately 300,000 clones, about 86% of them singletons. The sequenced sample was peripheral blood. The receptors stem from a woman between 50 and 59 years old with acute or convalescent COVID-19.

The rearrangement links TRBV12-3 or TRBV12-4 to TRBJ2-3; D not resolved. CDR3 length equals 13 residues. The germline V and J ends were trimmed by 6 bases and 4 bases, with 11 bases remaining between them. The CDR3 spells CASSNRHSDTQYF. DNA of the CDR3: TGTGCCAGCAGCAATAGACACTCAGATACGCAGTATTTT.

CDR3 nucleotides: TGTGCCTGGAGTCTTGCAGGGGATAGCTCCTATAATTCACCCCTCCACTTT. It is translated as CAWSLAGDSSYNSPLHF. The chain recombines TRBV30 with TRBJ1-6; tentative D call: TRBD1 (6 bases). Germline V lookup: CDR1 GTSNPN, CDR2 SVGIG (reference sequence). Trimming stripped 2 bases from V and 0 bases from J, with 14 bases between. This CDR3 is built from 17 residues. Full variable domain (outside the CDR3, taken from reference TRBV30 and TRBJ1-6): SQTIHQWPATLVQPVGSPLSLECTVEGTSNPNLYWYRQAAGRGLQLLFYSVGIGQISSEVPQNLSASRPQDRQFILSSKKLLLSDSGFYLCAWSLAGDSSYNSPLHFGNGTRLTVT.

A few counts support this clone. V gene TRBV20-1 combines with J gene TRBJ1-4; D is unclear. The V gene's germline CDR1 is DFQATT and CDR2 SNEGSKA (reference sequence). The V end was cut by 6 bases, the J end by 7 bases, with 6 bases between. The CDR3 contains 10 residues. The CDR3 bases are TGCAGTGCGTCAGGTGAAAAACTGTTTTTT. It yields the protein CSASGEKLFF.

The chain links TRBV27 to TRBJ2-5, with 7 bases identical to TRBD2. Germline CDR1 reads MNHEY; CDR2 reads SMNVEV (reference sequence). The CDR3 loop spans 13 amino acids. Losses at the gene ends were 6 bases for V and 1 base for J; bases not matched to a gene: 2. In nucleotides, the CDR3 is TGTGCCAGCAGCCTAGCGGCCCAAGAGACCCAGTACTTC. Its translation: CASSLAAQETQYF.

The CDR3 bases are TGTGCCAGCTCACCACTACGGGGGGACTACGAGCAGTACTTC. Amino acid sequence: CASSPLRGDYEQYF. The chain links TRBV18 to TRBJ2-7; 7 bases map to TRBD2. Germline values: CDR1 KGHSH, CDR2 LQKENI. J gave up 3 bases and V 1 base, and 3 bases lay outside the gene matches. The CDR3 is 14 amino acids.

This sequence joins TRBV2 and TRBJ1-2; 9 bases match TRBD1. CDR1 and CDR2 from the germline V gene are SNHLY and FYNNEI. The CDR3 totals 13 residues. Germline trimming cut 3 bases from V and 8 bases from J; bases unmatched to any gene: 4. The CDR3 is CASSEGQGRGYTF. The CDR3 bases are TGTGCCAGCAGTGAGGGACAGGGAAGAGGCTACACCTTC.

The chain combines TRBV2 with TRBJ1-1, with D perhaps matching TRBD1 (5 bases). CDR3 length: 13 amino acids. Trimming stripped 7 bases from V and 1 base from J, with 10 bases between. Germline V lookup: CDR1 SNHLY, CDR2 FYNNEI. CDR3 loop: CASMYGGNTEAFF. The CDR3 nucleotides are TGTGCCAGCATGTACGGGGGGAACACTGAAGCTTTCTTT.

The chain uses TRBV29-1 and TRBJ2-1; D perhaps matches TRBD2 (6 bases). This CDR3 contains 12 residues. The germline V and J ends were trimmed by 3 bases and 7 bases, with 10 bases remaining between them. Germline V lookup: CDR1 SQVTM, CDR2 ANQGSEA. The CDR3 sequence is CSVDVAGNEQFF. The CDR3 nucleotides are TGCAGCGTTGACGTGGCGGGGAATGAGCAGTTCTTC.

The V and J genes are TRBV27 and TRBJ1-2; D is unclear. V lost 8 bases, J lost 10 bases, and 20 bases lay in between. The germline V gene encodes CDR1 MNHEY and CDR2 SMNVEV (reference sequence). The CDR3 covers 13 residues. CDR3 protein: CASHLRPLAVYTF. CDR3 nucleotide sequence: TGTGCCAGCCATCTTCGACCGTTAGCTGTCTACACCTTC.

V gene TRBV6-5 combines with J gene TRBJ1-2; TRBD1 is a possible D gene (5 bases). With 6 bases removed from V and 3 bases from J, the gap between germline ends came to 14 bases. Germline-derived CDR1 and CDR2 are MNHEY and SVGAGI. The CDR3 runs 14 residues. CDR3 coding DNA: TGTGCCAGCAGCCCCGGCGGGACGCACTATGGCTACACCTTC. Translation gives CASSPGGTHYGYTF.